One sample yielded the 30 T cell receptor beta chains listed below, sequenced in a study of T cell responses to AZD1222 COVID-19 vaccine. Some clones are missing from TCRdb's copy, which holds only in-frame ones; the method was immunoSEQ multiplex PCR. The sample gives 20,000 or so clones, about four fifths of which show up once; around 15% is in the top ten. The material sequenced was peripheral blood, taken 28 days after the second AZD1222 dose. The source is an adult who received the AZD1222 COVID-19 vaccine.

The chain employs TRBV29-1 and TRBJ2-3; TRBD2 matches 7 bases. Per the germline V gene, CDR1 is SQVTM and CDR2 is ANQGSEA. The V segment lost 7 bases and the J segment 5 bases; nucleotides outside the gene matches: 9. The CDR3 sequence is 13 residues long. CDR3 bases: TGCAGCGGAGGGGACTACGCCGGAGATACGCAGTATTTT. Its translation: CSGGDYAGDTQYF.

The rearrangement joins TRBV11-2 to TRBJ2-7; D ambiguous. CDR3 size: 14 residues. Germline V lookup: CDR1 SGHAT, CDR2 FQNNGV. V dropped 6 bases and J dropped 6 bases, with 18 bases sitting between them. DNA for the CDR3: TGTGCCAGCAGAAACCCCGGACGGTCCCGCGAGCAGTACTTC. Translation: CASRNPGRSREQYF.

This chain links TRBV19 with TRBJ2-6, with 11 bases that match TRBD1. The CDR3 has 19 residues. The V gene end was trimmed by 5 bases and the J gene end by 3 bases; junction bases not matched to a gene: 12. Germline V lookup: CDR1 LNHDA, CDR2 SQIVND (reference sequence). CDR3 sequence reads: CASSPHPPGQGVGANVLTF. The DNA of the CDR3 is TGTGCCAGTAGTCCCCACCCCCCGGGACAGGGGGTTGGGGCCAACGTCCTGACTTTC.

This rearrangement joins TRBV9 to TRBJ1-2; 8 positions agree with TRBD1. The CDR3 is made up of 16 amino acids. Germline assignment: CDR1 SGDLS and CDR2 YYNGEE. J lost 5 bases, V lost 3 bases, and 12 bases had no gene match. The CDR3 loop is CASSGWTGPQGYGYTF. The CDR3 bases are TGTGCCAGCAGCGGATGGACAGGGCCCCAGGGGTATGGCTACACCTTC.

This clone was observed a handful of times. This chain connects TRBV19 to TRBJ1-1; D is uncertain. CDR1 is LNHDA, CDR2 SQIVND, per germline (reference sequence). Trimming took 5 bases from V and 1 from J, leaving 8 bases between them. The CDR3 loop spans 13 amino acids. The CDR3, as DNA: TGTGCCAGTAGTCCTACGGGGAACACTGAAGCTTTCTTT. Its translation: CASSPTGNTEAFF.

V is TRBV7-2 and J is TRBJ2-3, with TRBD2 matching 14 bases. Per germline, CDR1 SGHTA and CDR2 FQGNSA. The junction had 2 bases not matched to a gene; V was cut back by 0 bases and J by 6 bases. This CDR3 region has 16 residues. The CDR3 is CASSLARTSGGDTQYF. The CDR3 region has the DNA TGTGCCAGCAGCTTAGCCCGGACTAGCGGGGGGGATACGCAGTATTTT.

J is TRBJ2-7 and V is TRBV27; the match to TRBD2 covers 9 bases. This CDR3 region has 15 residues. The J segment lost 3 bases and the V segment lost 3 bases, leaving 6 bases of the junction unmatched. Germline V lookup: CDR1 MNHEY, CDR2 SMNVEV (reference sequence). The CDR3 protein is CASSLVAGALYEQYF. For the CDR3, the DNA is TGTGCCAGCAGTTTGGTAGCGGGAGCCCTCTACGAGCAGTACTTC.

The chain recombines TRBV7-7 with TRBJ2-5, with TRBD1 matching 10 bases. There are 15 residues in the CDR3. The V segment lost 4 bases and the J segment 7 bases; nucleotides outside the gene matches: 9. CDR1 and CDR2 (germline): SSHAT, FNYEAQ (reference sequence). CDR3 protein: CASSSLTGGEGTQYF. The CDR3 DNA sequence: TGTGCCAGCAGCTCCCTGACAGGGGGCGAAGGGACCCAGTACTTC.

This clone has a single count. The rearrangement links TRBV3-1 (or the pseudogene TRBV3-2) to TRBJ1-1, with D possibly matching TRBD1 (5 bases). V lost 2 bases, J lost 6 bases, and 10 bases lay in between. The CDR3 contains 13 residues. Germline V gene data show CDR1 as LGHDT and CDR2 as YNNKEL (reference sequence). The CDR3 DNA sequence: TGTGCCAGCAGCCAATTCATAGGGGCTGAAGCTTTCTTT. Its translation: CASSQFIGAEAFF.

The CDR3 DNA follows: TGTGCCAGCAGCTTAAACCCCATGGGGGCGGCCGGGGAGCTGTTTTTT. It is translated as CASSLNPMGAAGELFF. This sequence joins TRBV7-6 and TRBJ2-2; maybe TRBD1 (6 bases). CDR3 length: 16 amino acids. Germline lookup yields CDR1 SGHVS and CDR2 FNYEAQ. Trimming removed 2 bases at V and 6 bases at J, with 16 bases between.

The V and J genes are TRBV9 and TRBJ2-1; 10 nucleotides align to TRBD2. The CDR3 is 15 amino acids. Germline V CDR1 and CDR2: SGDLS, YYNGEE. V was clipped by 6 bases and J by 5 bases; unmatched bases: 8. CDR3 in amino acids: CASTKTSGYDNEQFF. CDR3 DNA sequence: TGTGCCAGCACCAAGACTAGCGGGTACGACAATGAGCAGTTCTTC.

This chain joins TRBV18 and TRBJ2-1; 12 positions match TRBD2. CDR1 KGHSH and CDR2 LQKENI come from the germline V gene. Trimming cost V 0 bases and J 4 bases; bases outside gene matches: 1. The CDR3 has 16 residues. Here the CDR3 reads CASSPPTSGGYNEQFF. The CDR3 nucleotides read TGTGCCAGCTCACCACCCACTAGCGGGGGGTACAATGAGCAGTTCTTC.

The chain recombines TRBV6-6 with TRBJ2-1, with D maybe TRBD2 (6 bases). Germline CDR1 reads MNHNY; CDR2 reads SVGAGI (reference sequence). The V end lost 5 bases, the J end lost 2 bases, and 19 bases lay between the germline ends. This CDR3 contains 17 residues. The CDR3 coding sequence is TGTGCCAGCAGTCTAAACGGGGGTCGGGGAGCCTACAATGAGCAGTTCTTC. Translation: CASSLNGGRGAYNEQFF.

The V call is TRBV19, the J call TRBJ2-1, with TRBD2 identical over 11 bases. There are 15 residues in the CDR3. V lost 6 bases and J lost 5; bases outside the gene matches: 6. Germline V gene sequence: CDR1 LNHDA, CDR2 SQIVND (reference sequence). For the CDR3, the DNA is TGTGCCAGTAGCACACTAGCGGGAGAGGACAATGAGCAGTTCTTC. Translated: CASSTLAGEDNEQFF.

The CDR3 spells CAWSADTGTNEKLFF. The CDR3, as DNA: TGTGCCTGGAGTGCAGACACCGGAACTAATGAAAAACTGTTTTTT. The rearrangement links TRBV30 to TRBJ1-4; the D is unclear. The CDR3 is 15 residues long. Deletions cut 1 base from V and 1 base from J, with 10 bases between. The V gene's germline CDR1 is GTSNPN and CDR2 SVGIG (reference sequence).

The chain couples TRBV5-1 to TRBJ2-1, with 12 bases aligning to TRBD2. The CDR3 length is 16 residues. Trimming at V came to 4 bases and at J to 0 bases, leaving 2 bases not matched to a gene. CDR1 and CDR2 from the germline V gene are SGHRS and YFSETQ. The CDR3 nucleotides read TGCGCCAGCAGCGAGACTAGCGGGAGCTCCTACAATGAGCAGTTCTTC. Translated, it gives CASSETSGSSYNEQFF.

The rearrangement uses TRBV7-6 and TRBJ1-3; D remains ambiguous. There are 15 residues in the CDR3. Germline V gene sequence: CDR1 SGHVS, CDR2 FNYEAQ. The V end was cut by 4 bases, the J end by 0 bases, with 10 bases between. DNA for the CDR3: TGTGCCAGCAGCTATGGTACAGACTCTGGAAACACCATATATTTT. It specifies CASSYGTDSGNTIYF. The variable domain in full, with the rest retrieved from reference TRBV7-6 and TRBJ1-3, is GAGVSQSPRYKVTKRGQDVALRCDPISGHVSLYWYRQALGQGPEFLTYFNYEAQQDKSGLPNDRFSAERPEGSISTLTIQRTEQRDSAMYRCASSYGTDSGNTIYFGEGSWLTVV.

The rearrangement joins TRBV29-1 to TRBJ2-5; TRBD2 matches at 7 bases. The ends lost 7 bases at V and 4 bases at J; junction bases unmatched: 6. Germline V gives CDR1 SQVTM, CDR2 ANQGSEA. CDR3 length: 12 residues. In DNA, the CDR3 is TGCAGCGCTTTGGGGGGGGGAGAGACCCAGTACTTC. Amino acid sequence: CSALGGGETQYF.

The chain carries TRBV5-8 and TRBJ2-7; tentative D call: TRBD1 (6 bases). The V gene's germline CDR1 is SGHTS and CDR2 YDEGEE. CDR3 length: 13 amino acids. The ends were cut back, 1 base at V and 6 bases at J, with 11 bases in the middle. The CDR3 reads CASSLFGGGEQYF. The DNA of the CDR3 is TGTGCCAGCAGCTTGTTTGGGGGCGGCGAGCAGTACTTC.

The chain links TRBV3-1 (or the pseudogene TRBV3-2) to TRBJ1-2; D possibly corresponds to TRBD1 (5 bases). From germline, CDR1 is LGHDT and CDR2 YNNKEL (reference sequence). The V end was cut by 0 bases, the J end by 6 bases, with 17 bases between. CDR3 length equals 16 residues. CDR3 nucleotide sequence: TGTGCCAGCAGCCAAGAGTTCCGGGGCAGGGAGGATGGCTACACCTTC. Translated, it gives CASSQEFRGREDGYTF.

This chain links TRBV7-6 with TRBJ2-1; D unclear. V lost 6 bases and J lost 6, with 18 bases in between. The CDR3 loop spans 15 amino acids. Germline V gene lookup returns CDR1 SGHVS and CDR2 FNYEAQ. CDR3 sequence: CASRERSLFSNEQFF. The CDR3 DNA reads as TGTGCCAGCAGGGAACGTTCACTTTTCTCCAATGAGCAGTTCTTC.

The chain combines TRBV5-1 with TRBJ2-2; 9 nucleotides line up with TRBD1. Trimming took 0 bases from V and 5 from J; bases not matched to a gene: 2. The CDR3 loop spans 15 amino acids. Germline V CDR1 and CDR2: SGHRS, YFSETQ. CDR3 sequence reads: CASSLGTGDTGELFF. The CDR3 nucleotides are TGCGCCAGCAGCTTGGGGACAGGGGATACCGGGGAGCTGTTTTTT.

The rearrangement links TRBV2 to TRBJ2-5, with 7 bases lining up with TRBD2. CDR1 is SNHLY, CDR2 FYNNEI, per germline. J lost 1 base, V lost 4 bases, and 3 bases had no gene match. The CDR3 sequence is 14 residues long. Here the CDR3 DNA reads TGTGCCAGCAGTGGGGACTACACCCAAGAGACCCAGTACTTC. Amino acids: CASSGDYTQETQYF.

This chain uses TRBV9 with TRBJ1-1; a weak D match, TRBD1 (5 bases). The V end lost 4 bases, the J end lost 1 base, and 14 bases lay between the germline ends. The CDR3 loop spans 15 amino acids. Germline V CDR1 and CDR2: SGDLS, YYNGEE. The CDR3 protein is CASSPHRTSNTEAFF. In DNA, the CDR3 is TGTGCCAGCAGCCCTCACAGGACCTCGAACACTGAAGCTTTCTTT.

The chain is built from TRBV6-6 and TRBJ1-3; D not certain. In germline, CDR1 is MNHNY, CDR2 SVGAGI (reference sequence). The CDR3 extends over 16 amino acids. V gave up 6 bases and J gave up 0 bases, with 15 bases separating them. This CDR3 is CASRTLFITSGNTIYF. CDR3 sequence (DNA): TGTGCCAGCAGAACCCTCTTTATTACCTCTGGAAACACCATATATTTT.

V gene TRBV7-2 combines with J gene TRBJ2-5; 8 bases line up with TRBD1. Germline CDR1 SGHTA, CDR2 FQGNSA. This CDR3 spans 14 amino acids. After removal of 1 base from V and 2 bases from J, the junction contained 0 bases not matched to a gene. The CDR3, as DNA: TGTGCCAGCAGCTTAGGGACAGGGCAAGAGACCCAGTACTTC. It yields the protein CASSLGTGQETQYF.

The rearrangement joins TRBV5-1 to TRBJ1-4; D is possibly TRBD1 (6 bases). Germline CDR1 reads SGHRS; CDR2 reads YFSETQ. The CDR3 is 15 amino acids. V shed 3 bases and J shed 3 bases, with 12 bases lying between them. In nucleotides, the CDR3 is TGCGCCAGCAGCTCCATGGACAGCCCTAATGAAAAACTGTTTTTT. It yields the protein CASSSMDSPNEKLFF.

The rearrangement links TRBV7-3 to TRBJ2-2; tentatively, D is TRBD1 or TRBD2 (5 bases each). V lost 2 bases and J lost 5, with 9 bases in between. There are 14 residues in the CDR3. Germline V gives CDR1 SGHTA, CDR2 FQGTGA. The CDR3: CASSLAGRTGELFF. CDR3 DNA sequence: TGTGCCAGCAGCTTAGCAGGGAGAACCGGGGAGCTGTTTTTT.

The chain has TRBV6-1 and TRBJ1-2, with 11 bases aligning to TRBD1. The trim removed 3 bases at V and 2 bases at J, leaving 2 bases unmatched. Germline values: CDR1 MNHNS, CDR2 SASEGT. The CDR3 is made up of 15 amino acids. DNA of the CDR3: TGTGCCAGCAGTGACCGGACAGGGGGCAACTATGGCTACACCTTC. It yields the protein CASSDRTGGNYGYTF.

V is TRBV2 and J is TRBJ2-5; D might be TRBD1 or TRBD2, each matching 5 bases. CDR1 and CDR2 from the germline V gene are SNHLY and FYNNEI. Trimming left V 5 bases short and J 5 bases short, with 12 bases between. The CDR3 totals 13 residues. In nucleotides, the CDR3 is TGTGCCAGCAGTCCGGGGCCTAGGGAGACCCAGTACTTC. This translates into CASSPGPRETQYF.